This T cell receptor (beta chain) emerged from a study of T cells after yellow fever vaccination. The overall study: Fractions with few cells were prepared using SMART-Seq v4 Ultra Low Input.

TCRdb re-analysed the 5' RACE reads in MiXCR, keeping a single row per CDR3 protein. Seen here are hundreds of thousands of distinct CDR3 sequences, more than 9% observed once, and the top ten hold about 15%. Points from the study as a whole: Contamination by abundant bulk-population clonotypes could be present in FACS-sorted repertoires. Boosting was followed by the reappearance of most primary-vaccination clones (roughly 96% CD4, more than 70% CD8).

This CDR3 has 14 amino acids. The ends were cut back, 1 base at V and 1 base at J, with 5 bases in the middle. This clonotype occurred many times. Its specificity is not known. V and J are TRBV12-3 or TRBV12-4 and TRBJ2-4; D ambiguous. Sample: PBMCs, taken on the day of the yellow fever booster vaccination. The sequence derives from a man between 25 and 39 years old who received the YFV17D yellow fever vaccine. The CDR3 protein is CASSLGGAKNIQYF. CDR3 DNA sequence: TGTGCCAGCAGTTTAGGTGGGGCCAAAAACATTCAGTACTTC.